These 10 T cell receptor beta chains originate from one sample sequenced in a study of shared clonotypes between healthy human individuals. The assay was immunoSEQ multiplex PCR, and TCRdb's table has in-frame clones only and misses some. The sample lists about 990,000 clones; roughly 74% were seen once. The sequencing input was memory CD4+ T cells from PBMCs. Subset defined: CD45RA-negative fraction. Receptors were obtained from a man younger than 30 in good health. Some clones in this sample may be carry-over from other donors' samples.

Concerning this clone: It may be a read error: a sequence one base away is much more abundant. This chain joins TRBV7-9 and TRBJ1-4; 11 bases are shared with TRBD1. V dropped 3 bases and J dropped 10; count of bases not matched to a gene: 7. Germline V lookup: CDR1 SEHNR, CDR2 FQNEAQ (reference sequence). The CDR3 has 15 residues. The CDR3 sequence: CASSLDRGLHGKLFF. The CDR3, as DNA: TGTGCCAGCAGCTTGGACAGGGGGCTACATGGAAAACTGTTTTTT.

The chain has TRBV4-2 and TRBJ2-5; D unclear. Trimming removed 4 bases at V and 1 base at J, with 13 bases between. The CDR3 sequence is 15 residues long. From germline, CDR1 is LGHNA and CDR2 YNFKEQ. The CDR3 coding sequence is TGTGCCAGCAGCCCAGGCGGCTCGATCCAAGAGACCCAGTACTTC. It specifies CASSPGGSIQETQYF.

The CDR3 loop is CSVEERTGGEKLFF. The CDR3, as DNA: TGCAGCGTTGAAGAACGCACAGGAGGTGAAAAACTGTTTTTT. The rearrangement uses TRBV29-1 and TRBJ1-4, with D maybe TRBD1 (5 bases). V shed 0 bases and J shed 7 bases, with 12 bases lying between them. The CDR3 sequence is 14 residues long. Germline V gene lookup returns CDR1 SQVTM and CDR2 ANQGSEA.

This clone was counted between two and nine times. The chain couples TRBV30 to TRBJ1-1; D is unresolved. The CDR3 consists of 13 residues. V was trimmed by 2 bases and J by 7 bases, leaving 14 bases between them. Per germline, CDR1 GTSNPN and CDR2 SVGIG (reference sequence). As DNA, the CDR3 is TGTGCCTGGAGTCTCCAGAGGAGTGGTGAAGCTTTCTTT. Residues: CAWSLQRSGEAFF.

The table lists this clone with a count of one. CDR3 DNA sequence: TGTGCCAGTAGTATTGCTCAGACAAATCAGCCCCAGCATTTT. It encodes CASSIAQTNQPQHF. J is TRBJ1-5 and V is TRBV19; D is unresolved. The CDR3 runs 14 residues. V was trimmed by 3 bases and J by 4 bases, leaving 10 bases between them. Germline values: CDR1 LNHDA, CDR2 SQIVND (reference sequence). Drawing the rest from reference TRBV19 and TRBJ1-5, the complete variable domain is DGGITQSPKYLFRKEGQNVTLSCEQNLNHDAMYWYRQDPGQGLRLIYYSQIVNDFQKGDIAEGYSVSREKKESFPLTVTSAQKNPTAFYLCASSIAQTNQPQHFGDGTRLSIL.

This clone was observed a handful of times. The rearrangement uses TRBV6-1 and TRBJ2-1; the D gene is possibly TRBD2 (7 bases). The germline CDR1 and CDR2 sequences are MNHNS and SASEGT. Trimming took 1 base from V and 8 from J, leaving 24 bases between them. This CDR3 is built from 18 residues. CDR3 in DNA: TGTGCCAGCAGTGAAGATATCCCCCGGGGGGACATTTGGCATGAGCAGTTCTTC. It is translated as CASSEDIPRGDIWHEQFF.

As regards this clone: Compared with germline, one end of the junction differs, possibly owing to a read error. The rearrangement links TRBV6-5 to TRBJ1-2; TRBD1 might be the D (5 bases). CDR1 and CDR2 from the germline V gene are MNHEY and SVGAGI. CDR3 length equals 13 residues. CDR3 residues: CASSRGEMGGYTF. The CDR3 region has the DNA TGCGCCTCAAGCCGGGGGGAGATGGGCGGCTACACCTTC.

This rearrangement joins TRBV27 to TRBJ2-1, with 16 bases that match TRBD2. The CDR3 consists of 15 residues. In germline, CDR1 is MNHEY, CDR2 SMNVEV (reference sequence). V dropped 6 bases and J dropped 9; count of bases not matched to a gene: 5. DNA of the CDR3: TGTGCCAGCAGAGAAGGGACTAGCGGGAGGGGTGAGCAGTTCTTC. Protein sequence: CASREGTSGRGEQFF.

The V and J genes are TRBV28 and TRBJ2-1; D is undetermined. V lost 1 base to trimming and J lost 0 bases, with 13 bases between them. Germline V gene sequence: CDR1 MDHEN, CDR2 SYDVKM. The CDR3 runs 17 residues. CDR3 in amino acids: CASSLSAGSNSYNEQFF. DNA of the CDR3: TGTGCCAGCAGTTTATCGGCAGGCAGCAACTCCTACAATGAGCAGTTCTTC.

V is TRBV6-1 and J is TRBJ2-5; 7 nucleotides match TRBD2. V shed 4 bases, J shed 2 bases, and the junction held 13 bases outside the gene matches. This CDR3 contains 17 residues. Germline loops: CDR1 MNHNS, CDR2 SASEGT. The CDR3 DNA is TGTGCCAGCAGTGGGGGGAAACTAGCGAGACAACAAGAGACCCAGTACTTC. This translates into CASSGGKLARQQETQYF.